This T cell receptor beta chain was sequenced during a study of blood T cell repertoires in COVID-19. Across the whole study: PBMCs, B-cell-depleted T cells, or T cells were the source of the cDNA or gDNA that made up the material.

Clones were read by immunoSEQ multiplex PCR, and TCRdb kept only the in-frame ones, dropping some. In the table there are about 480,000 clones, 70% to 90% of which are singletons. The CDR3 runs to 15 residues. Unmatched junction bases numbered 9, after V lost 5 bases and J lost 2 bases. Germline CDR1 is SGHAT and CDR2 is FQNNGV. The TCR comes from a woman in her 50s with COVID-19, enrolled during active disease. The rearrangement links TRBV11-2 to TRBJ2-7, with 7 bases that match TRBD1. Sequencing was done on a sample of peripheral blood. CDR3: CASSAGQGVTYEQYF. CDR3 DNA sequence: TGTGCCAGCAGCGCCGGTCAGGGGGTAACCTACGAGCAGTACTTC. The complete variable domain, with remaining parts taken from reference TRBV11-2 and TRBJ2-7, reads EAGVAQSPRYKIIEKRQSVAFWCNPISGHATLYWYQQILGQGPKLLIQFQNNGVVDDSQLPKDRFSAERLKGVDSTLKIQPAKLEDSAVYLCASSAGQGVTYEQYFGPGTRLTVT.